These T cell receptor beta chains were read from a single sample in a study of T cell responses to AZD1222 COVID-19 vaccine. Produced via immunoSEQ multiplex PCR; TCRdb's table is partial and in-frame only. Here the sample spans around 70,000 clones, 70% to 90% being singletons. This specimen consisted of peripheral blood, obtained 28 days after the second AZD1222 dose. The source of these receptors is an adult who received the AZD1222 COVID-19 vaccine. CDR3s include the opening cysteine and the closing phenylalanine or tryptophan. Each record gives: D gene, J gene, CDR3 length, V gene, clone size, CDR3 protein, CDR3 DNA. D genes are given only for firm matches. Only some rows state a clone size, as once, few, many or a class for expanded clones.

D: .; J: TRBJ1-1; length: 12; V: TRBV30; size: .; CDR3: CAWTTPLGEAFF; DNA: TGTGCCTGGACCACTCCCTTGGGTGAAGCTTTCTTT
D: .; J: TRBJ2-1; length: 16; V: TRBV6-2/TRBV6-3; size: .; CDR3: CASSYQFRGLYNEQFF; DNA: TGTGCCAGCAGTTACCAGTTCAGGGGTTTGTACAATGAGCAGTTCTTC
D: TRBD2; J: TRBJ2-1; length: 14; V: TRBV2; size: .; CDR3: CASSDEREGAEQFF; DNA: TGTGCCAGCAGTGACGAGCGGGAGGGCGCTGAGCAGTTCTTC
D: .; J: TRBJ2-3; length: 14; V: TRBV7-2; size: once; CDR3: CASSLQTSTDTQYF; DNA: TGTGCCAGCAGCTTACAGACTAGCACAGATACGCAGTATTTT
D: .; J: TRBJ1-5; length: 14; V: TRBV19; size: .; CDR3: CASRGVGSNQPQHF; DNA: TGTGCCAGTAGGGGGGTGGGGAGCAATCAGCCCCAGCATTTT
D: TRBD1; J: TRBJ2-7; length: 14; V: TRBV5-4; size: .; CDR3: CASSFRQGSYEQYF; DNA: TGTGCCAGCAGCTTCCGACAGGGCTCCTACGAGCAGTACTTC
D: .; J: TRBJ1-4; length: 13; V: TRBV3-1/TRBV3-2; size: .; CDR3: CASSQAGGGKLFF; DNA: TGTGCCAGCAGCCAAGCGGGAGGGGGTAAGCTGTTTTTT
D: TRBD2; J: TRBJ2-7; length: 16; V: TRBV18; size: .; CDR3: CASSPEEAGGGYEQYF; DNA: TGTGCCAGCTCACCAGAGGAGGCGGGAGGAGGCTACGAGCAGTACTTC
D: .; J: TRBJ1-2; length: 13; V: TRBV3-1/TRBV3-2; size: .; CDR3: CASSLHRTGGYTF; DNA: TGTGCCAGCAGCCTTCATAGGACTGGTGGCTACACCTTC
D: .; J: TRBJ1-2; length: 14; V: TRBV6-2/TRBV6-3; size: .; CDR3: CASSYRGASYGYTF; DNA: TGTGCCAGCAGTTACAGGGGAGCTTCCTATGGCTACACCTTC
D: TRBD1; J: TRBJ1-1; length: 16; V: TRBV18; size: .; CDR3: CASSLGRTGTNTEAFF; DNA: TGTGCCAGCTCGCTGGGTCGGACAGGGACGAACACTGAAGCTTTCTTT
D: TRBD2; J: TRBJ2-1; length: 19; V: TRBV15; size: .; CDR3: CATSRGLWTSGREGNEQFF; DNA: TGTGCCACCAGCAGAGGCCTCTGGACTAGCGGGAGGGAGGGCAATGAGCAGTTCTTC
D: .; J: TRBJ2-1; length: 15; V: TRBV7-9; size: .; CDR3: CASSPLGNVYNEQFF; DNA: TGTGCCAGCAGCCCCCTAGGTAACGTCTACAATGAGCAGTTCTTC
D: .; J: TRBJ1-1; length: 16; V: TRBV9; size: .; CDR3: CASSPNSEPWGTEAFF; DNA: TGTGCCAGCAGCCCAAACTCAGAACCTTGGGGCACTGAAGCTTTCTTT
D: TRBD2; J: TRBJ2-1; length: 14; V: TRBV10-3; size: once; CDR3: CAISGREGLDEQFF; DNA: TGTGCCATCAGCGGGCGGGAGGGCCTAGATGAGCAGTTCTTC
D: .; J: TRBJ1-3; length: 13; V: TRBV7-2; size: once; CDR3: CASSRKTGNTLYF; DNA: TGTGCCAGCAGCCGAAAGACAGGAAACACCCTATATTTT
D: TRBD2; J: TRBJ2-1; length: 16; V: TRBV30; size: .; CDR3: CAWSVGLAGTYNEQFF; DNA: TGTGCCTGGAGTGTCGGGCTAGCGGGAACCTACAATGAGCAGTTCTTC
D: .; J: TRBJ1-1; length: 15; V: TRBV19; size: .; CDR3: CASKTITGLGTEAFF; DNA: TGTGCCAGTAAGACCATAACAGGGCTGGGCACTGAAGCTTTCTTT
D: .; J: TRBJ2-7; length: 16; V: TRBV7-8; size: .; CDR3: CASSLAGYTLSYEQYF; DNA: TGTGCCAGCAGCTTAGCAGGGTACACTCTTTCCTACGAGCAGTACTTC
D: .; J: TRBJ1-1; length: 14; V: TRBV9; size: .; CDR3: CASSVEQAGTEAFF; DNA: TGTGCCAGCAGCGTAGAACAGGCAGGGACTGAAGCTTTCTTT
D: .; J: TRBJ2-2; length: 13; V: TRBV14; size: .; CDR3: CASSQDSTGELFF; DNA: TGTGCCAGCAGCCAAGACAGCACCGGGGAGCTGTTTTTT
D: .; J: TRBJ2-7; length: 13; V: TRBV12-3/TRBV12-4; size: once; CDR3: CASSLARGYEQYF; DNA: TGTGCCAGCAGTTTAGCCCGGGGGTACGAGCAGTACTTC
D: TRBD2; J: TRBJ2-1; length: 15; V: TRBV19; size: .; CDR3: CASSETSGSYNEQFF; DNA: TGTGCCAGTAGTGAAACTAGCGGGAGTTACAATGAGCAGTTCTTC
D: .; J: TRBJ2-7; length: 18; V: TRBV18; size: .; CDR3: CASSPGLGDATSSYEQYF; DNA: TGTGCCAGCTCACCTGGGTTGGGGGACGCCACCAGCTCCTACGAGCAGTACTTC
D: .; J: TRBJ2-1; length: 15; V: TRBV18; size: few; CDR3: CASSPQVASYNEQFF; DNA: TGTGCCAGCTCACCACAGGTAGCGAGTTACAATGAGCAGTTCTTC
D: .; J: TRBJ2-5; length: 14; V: TRBV29-1; size: .; CDR3: CSVEGLLYKETQYF; DNA: TGCAGCGTTGAAGGACTACTGTATAAAGAGACCCAGTACTTC
D: .; J: TRBJ1-2; length: 11; V: TRBV3-1/TRBV3-2; size: .; CDR3: CASSQPGRYTF; DNA: TGTGCCAGCAGCCAACCTGGCCGCTACACCTTC
D: TRBD2; J: TRBJ2-3; length: 14; V: TRBV4-2; size: .; CDR3: CAISSGTGTDTQYF; DNA: TGTGCCATCTCAAGCGGGACGGGCACAGATACGCAGTATTTT
D: TRBD2; J: TRBJ2-3; length: 13; V: TRBV6-2/TRBV6-3; size: .; CDR3: CASSSQREGTQYF; DNA: TGTGCCAGCAGTTCTCAGCGGGAGGGTACGCAGTATTTT
D: .; J: TRBJ1-5; length: 13; V: TRBV30; size: once; CDR3: CAWNRDGNQPQHF; DNA: TGTGCCTGGAATCGGGATGGCAATCAGCCCCAGCATTTT
D: .; J: TRBJ2-6; length: 17; V: TRBV9; size: .; CDR3: CASSVGSSSAGANVLTF; DNA: TGTGCCAGCAGCGTAGGTTCCAGTTCCGCTGGGGCCAACGTCCTGACTTTC
D: .; J: TRBJ2-5; length: 15; V: TRBV6-1; size: .; CDR3: CASSDQLSWGETQYF; DNA: TGTGCCAGCAGTGATCAGCTGTCCTGGGGAGAGACCCAGTACTTC
D: .; J: TRBJ1-1; length: 13; V: TRBV12-3/TRBV12-4; size: .; CDR3: CASNRNFDAEAFF; DNA: TGTGCCAGCAATAGAAATTTCGACGCTGAAGCTTTCTTT
D: .; J: TRBJ2-1; length: 17; V: TRBV11-3; size: once; CDR3: CASSHFSGRSSYNEQFF; DNA: TGTGCCAGCAGCCATTTTAGCGGACGTAGCTCCTACAATGAGCAGTTCTTC
D: TRBD1; J: TRBJ1-1; length: 13; V: TRBV7-9; size: .; CDR3: CASSNTGAGEAFF; DNA: TGTGCCAGCAGCAATACAGGGGCCGGGGAAGCTTTCTTT
D: .; J: TRBJ1-5; length: 16; V: TRBV12-5; size: .; CDR3: CASALRVSHPNQPQHF; DNA: TGTGCTAGTGCCCTGAGGGTTAGCCATCCCAATCAGCCCCAGCATTTT
D: .; J: TRBJ1-4; length: 13; V: TRBV11-2; size: .; CDR3: CASSLERVEKLFF; DNA: TGTGCCAGCAGCTTAGAAAGGGTTGAAAAACTGTTTTTT
D: .; J: TRBJ1-2; length: 12; V: TRBV29-1; size: .; CDR3: CSVLAWGRGYTF; DNA: TGCAGCGTCCTGGCCTGGGGTCGTGGCTACACCTTC
D: TRBD2; J: TRBJ2-2; length: 16; V: TRBV15; size: few; CDR3: CATSSPRSGITGELFF; DNA: TGTGCCACCAGCAGCCCGAGGAGCGGGATTACCGGGGAGCTGTTTTTT
D: .; J: TRBJ1-1; length: 13; V: TRBV2; size: .; CDR3: CASRYGGNTEAFF; DNA: TGTGCCAGCCGCTACGGGGGGAACACTGAAGCTTTCTTT
D: .; J: TRBJ1-1; length: 14; V: TRBV4-3; size: .; CDR3: CASSQEPGNTEAFF; DNA: TGCGCCAGCAGCCAAGAGCCGGGAAATACTGAAGCTTTCTTT
D: .; J: TRBJ2-5; length: 14; V: TRBV12-5; size: .; CDR3: CASGFPRVGETQYF; DNA: TGTGCTAGTGGTTTTCCCAGGGTGGGCGAGACCCAGTACTTC
D: .; J: TRBJ1-6; length: 14; V: TRBV18; size: .; CDR3: CASSPARGNSPLHF; DNA: TGTGCCAGCTCACCCGCACGGGGAAATTCACCCCTCCACTTT
D: .; J: TRBJ1-1; length: 12; V: TRBV30; size: .; CDR3: CAGGGPNTEAFF; DNA: TGTGCTGGGGGGGGGCCGAACACTGAAGCTTTCTTT
D: .; J: TRBJ1-5; length: 15; V: TRBV5-5; size: .; CDR3: CASSAGVPGDQPQHF; DNA: TGTGCCAGCAGCGCCGGGGTTCCGGGGGATCAGCCCCAGCATTTT
D: .; J: TRBJ2-5; length: 12; V: TRBV11-1; size: .; CDR3: CASSLGEETQYF; DNA: TGTGCCAGCAGCTTGGGGGAGGAGACCCAGTACTTC
D: .; J: TRBJ1-1; length: 14; V: TRBV5-1; size: .; CDR3: CASSLGPAIRLVFF; DNA: TGCGCCAGCAGCTTGGGACCCGCGATCCGACTGGTTTTCTTT
D: .; J: TRBJ1-2; length: 13; V: TRBV19; size: few; CDR3: CASSITGSRGYTF; DNA: TGTGCCAGTAGTATAACCGGGAGCAGGGGCTACACCTTC
D: .; J: TRBJ2-7; length: 15; V: TRBV25-1; size: .; CDR3: CASSEWGSASYEQYF; DNA: TGTGCCAGCAGTGAATGGGGTAGCGCGTCCTACGAGCAGTACTTC
D: .; J: TRBJ1-3; length: 15; V: TRBV6-5; size: .; CDR3: CASSSFFSDGNTIYF; DNA: TGTGCCAGCAGTTCCTTCTTCTCCGATGGAAACACCATATATTTT
D: .; J: TRBJ2-3; length: 16; V: TRBV7-8; size: .; CDR3: CASSLEGGQGWDTQYF; DNA: TGTGCCAGCAGCTTAGAAGGAGGGCAGGGTTGGGATACGCAGTATTTT